The rows below give T cell receptor beta chains drawn from one sample of a study of blood T cell repertoires in COVID-19. Profiling relied on immunoSEQ multiplex PCR, and the TCRdb table lists in-frame clones only, not all of them. The table shows hundreds of thousands of clones, with approximately 90% occurring only once. The specimen was peripheral blood. Source of these receptors: a man aged 18 to 35 with COVID-19, enrolled during active disease. Each CDR3 is given with its conserved first and last residue. Fields, in order: clone size, V gene, J gene, D gene, CDR3 protein, CDR3 DNA. The D gene is left open where the match is weak. A clone size is listed for some rows: how often the clone was seen (once, few, many), or a class if it is expanded.

>NA|TRBV10-3|TRBJ1-3|NA
CAISEFSGSGNTIYF
TGTGCCATCAGTGAGTTTTCAGGATCGGGAAACACCATATATTTT
>once|TRBV18|TRBJ2-2|TRBD2
CASSPFLAENTGELFF
TGTGCCAGCTCACCCTTCCTAGCGGAGAACACCGGGGAGCTGTTTTTT
>once|TRBV7-9|TRBJ2-3|TRBD2
CASSLATSGSTDTQYF
TGTGCCAGCAGCTTAGCAACTAGCGGGAGCACAGATACGCAGTATTTT
>NA|TRBV12-3/TRBV12-4|TRBJ1-5|NA
CATEGGRSQPQHF
TGTGCCACGGAGGGGGGGCGCAGTCAGCCCCAGCATTTT
>NA|TRBV7-9|TRBJ2-7|NA
CASSLTSLSSYEQYF
TGTGCCAGCAGCTTAACTAGCCTGAGCTCCTACGAGCAGTACTTC
>NA|TRBV25-1|TRBJ2-6|NA
CASSEIGGSGANVLTF
TGTGCCAGCAGTGAGATAGGGGGCTCTGGGGCCAACGTCCTGACTTTC
>NA|TRBV4-2|TRBJ2-1|TRBD1
CASSQQPGQGLSHGNEQFF
TGTGCCAGCAGCCAACAGCCGGGACAGGGGCTCTCCCATGGGAATGAGCAGTTCTTC
>NA|TRBV10-1|TRBJ2-7|TRBD1
CASSETGDRSEQYF
TGCGCCAGCAGTGAGACAGGGGACAGATCCGAGCAGTACTTC
>few|TRBV9|TRBJ2-3|TRBD2
CASSVGGREGDTQYF
TGTGCCAGCAGCGTAGGGGGCCGGGAGGGAGATACGCAGTATTTT
>NA|TRBV19|TRBJ1-1|TRBD1
CASSIGQGVRTEAFF
TGTGCCAGTAGTATAGGACAGGGGGTACGGACTGAAGCTTTCTTT
>few|TRBV10-3|TRBJ1-2|TRBD1
CAISGRDRGKNYGYTF
TGTGCCATCAGTGGGCGTGACAGGGGAAAGAACTATGGCTACACCTTC
>NA|TRBV24-1|TRBJ1-6|TRBD1
CATSDSDRGYSALHF
TGTGCCACCAGTGATAGTGACAGGGGTTATTCGGCCCTCCACTTT
>NA|TRBV6-6|TRBJ1-5|NA
CASTPSYESNQPQHF
TGTGCCAGCACCCCCTCATACGAGAGCAATCAGCCCCAGCATTTT
>NA|TRBV5-8|TRBJ2-1|TRBD2
CASSFSSGSGNEQFF
TGTGCCAGCAGCTTTTCTAGCGGGAGTGGGAATGAGCAGTTCTTC
>NA|TRBV3-1/TRBV3-2|TRBJ2-7|TRBD1
CASRPDRGYEQYF
TGTGCCAGCAGACCGGACAGGGGCTACGAGCAGTACTTC
>once|TRBV4-2|TRBJ1-1|NA
CASSHPDRQNTEAFF
TGTGCCAGCAGCCACCCCGACAGACAGAACACTGAAGCTTTCTTT
>NA|TRBV11-2|TRBJ1-1|TRBD1
CASSSQYGQATEAFF
TGTGCCAGCAGCTCCCAATACGGACAGGCCACTGAAGCTTTCTTT
>NA|TRBV3-1/TRBV3-2|TRBJ1-2|NA
CASSQGLGYGYTF
TGTGCCAGCAGCCAAGGGCTTGGCTATGGCTACACCTTC
>NA|TRBV19|TRBJ1-6|NA
CAGGTPNSPLHF
TGTGCCGGCGGGACTCCGAATTCACCCCTCCACTTT
>NA|TRBV7-6|TRBJ1-1|NA
CASSLFSPGRLTEAFF
TGTGCCAGCAGCTTGTTCTCCCCTGGCAGACTCACTGAAGCTTTCTTT
>NA|TRBV6-1|TRBJ1-6|TRBD1
CASSEASTGARGSPLHF
TGTGCCAGCAGTGAAGCTTCGACAGGGGCCCGTGGTTCACCCCTCCACTTT
>few|TRBV18|TRBJ1-6|TRBD1
CASSPQGAGYNSPLHF
TGTGCCAGCTCACCACAGGGGGCAGGATATAATTCACCCCTCCACTTT
>NA|TRBV6-2/TRBV6-3|TRBJ1-5|TRBD1
CASSQHGTGSNQPQHF
TGTGCCAGCAGTCAACATGGGACAGGTTCCAATCAGCCCCAGCATTTT
>once|TRBV6-5|TRBJ2-2|NA
CASLGVNTGELFF
TGTGCCAGCCTCGGGGTGAACACCGGGGAGCTGTTTTTT
>NA|TRBV6-6|TRBJ2-5|NA
CASRERETQYF
TGTGCCAGCAGGGAGCGGGAGACCCAGTACTTC
>once|TRBV5-1|TRBJ2-1|TRBD1
CASSNGDRGYNEQFF
TGCGCCAGCAGCAACGGGGACAGGGGCTACAATGAGCAGTTCTTC
>NA|TRBV27|TRBJ2-3|TRBD2
CASSFLLAGGADTQYF
TGTGCCAGCAGTTTCCTACTAGCGGGAGGGGCGGATACGCAGTATTTT
>NA|TRBV18|TRBJ2-1|TRBD2
CASSPRGGGMHEQFF
TGTGCCAGCTCACCACGTGGCGGGGGGATGCATGAGCAGTTCTTC
>NA|TRBV6-5|TRBJ2-2|NA
CASSQVSGELFF
TGTGCCAGCAGCCAGGTTTCCGGGGAGCTGTTTTTT
>once|TRBV27|TRBJ1-2|NA
CASSLSFAANYGYTF
TGTGCCAGCAGTTTATCTTTCGCGGCGAACTATGGCTACACCTTC
>NA|TRBV5-1|TRBJ2-3|NA
CASSLGFGQGHTDTQYF
TGCGCCAGCAGCTTAGGATTCGGTCAGGGCCACACAGATACGCAGTATTTT
>NA|TRBV18|TRBJ1-2|NA
CASSPENRAAGYTF
TGTGCCAGCTCACCGGAAAACAGGGCGGCTGGCTACACCTTC
>few|TRBV7-9|TRBJ2-7|NA
CASSPPRDEQYF
TGTGCCAGCAGCCCGCCGCGGGATGAGCAGTACTTC
>NA|TRBV19|TRBJ1-2|NA
CASSIDLGGYTF
TGTGCCAGTAGTATAGATCTAGGCGGCTACACCTTC
>NA|TRBV27|TRBJ2-7|TRBD2
CASSLIAGGGYEQYF
TGTGCCAGCAGTCTAATAGCGGGGGGCGGATACGAGCAGTACTTC
>NA|TRBV24-1|TRBJ2-5|TRBD1
CATSDSRQGKETQYF
TGTGCCACCAGTGATTCCCGACAGGGCAAGGAGACCCAGTACTTC
>NA|TRBV2|TRBJ2-7|NA
CASSTYEQYF
TGTGCCAGCTCCACTTACGAGCAGTACTTC
>few|TRBV5-4|TRBJ2-1|TRBD2
CASSLGAGGPTDEQFF
TGTGCCAGCAGCTTGGGAGCGGGAGGGCCCACAGATGAGCAGTTCTTC
>NA|TRBV7-9|TRBJ1-2|TRBD1
CASSLTGEGGYTF
TGTGCCAGCAGCTTGACAGGGGAAGGCGGCTACACCTTC
>NA|TRBV5-1|TRBJ1-6|TRBD1
CASSLGQGQGSPLHF
TGCGCCAGCAGCTTGGGACAGGGGCAAGGGTCACCCCTCCACTTT
>NA|TRBV5-1|TRBJ2-7|NA
CASSYSYEQYF
TGCGCCAGCAGTTACTCCTACGAGCAGTACTTC
>NA|TRBV7-9|TRBJ2-7|TRBD1
CASSFSGTGGYEQYF
TGTGCCAGCAGCTTCAGCGGGACAGGGGGTTACGAGCAGTACTTC
>NA|TRBV7-9|TRBJ2-5|NA
CASSWGNGETQYF
TGTGCCAGCAGTTGGGGCAACGGGGAGACCCAGTACTTC
>NA|TRBV5-1|TRBJ2-7|NA
CASSFRGEQYF
TGCGCCAGCAGCTTCCGGGGGGAGCAGTACTTC
>NA|TRBV5-1|TRBJ2-5|NA
CASSLQGSWETQYF
TGCGCCAGCAGCCTTCAGGGGTCTTGGGAGACCCAGTACTTC
>once|TRBV7-9|TRBJ1-2|NA
CASSVGSRGYYGYTF
TGTGCCAGCAGCGTGGGTTCCAGGGGATACTATGGCTACACCTTC
>NA|TRBV19|TRBJ1-1|NA
CASTGGMGAFF
TGTGCCAGCACGGGGGGGATGGGAGCTTTCTTT
>NA|TRBV3-1/TRBV3-2|TRBJ2-7|NA
CASSHGLDRRTYEQYF
TGTGCCAGCAGCCATGGTTTGGACAGACGGACCTACGAGCAGTACTTC
>NA|TRBV7-9|TRBJ2-6|NA
CASSLLSGRDSGANVLTF
TGTGCCAGCAGCTTACTATCAGGACGGGACTCTGGGGCCAACGTCCTGACTTTC
>NA|TRBV24-1|TRBJ2-1|TRBD2
CATSDRTSGRFVNEQFF
TGTGCCACCAGTGATCGGACTAGCGGGAGATTCGTAAATGAGCAGTTCTTC
>NA|TRBV24-1|TRBJ2-7|TRBD1
CATSDGTGRNEQYF
TGTGCCACCAGTGATGGGACAGGGAGGAACGAGCAGTACTTC
>NA|TRBV21-1|TRBJ1-5|NA
CASSKKKAGTRTHILNQPQHF
TGTGCCAGCAGCAAAAAAAAGGCGGGGACCCGAACCCATATCCTAAATCAGCCCCAGCATTTT